This T cell receptor beta chain is from a study of T cell responses to AZD1222 COVID-19 vaccine. Whole-study results and caveats: Per reports, nearly half of all spike-specific TCRs target regions that are unmutated in variants. Only five or six AZD1222 recipients were seropositive at baseline.

The table came from immunoSEQ multiplex PCR; TCRdb's copy has only in-frame clones and leaves some out. This table holds about 160,000 clones, 90% to 95% found once. The CDR3 region is 9 residues in length, termini included. With respect to this clone: Its cognate antigen is unknown. The CDR3 carries no conserved terminal phenylalanine or tryptophan, so it likely arises from a read error. The limits of the CDR3 on the DNA are not certain, so only TCRdb's listed CDR3 is given.

The material sequenced was peripheral blood, taken 28 days after the second AZD1222 dose. The V gene is TRBV12-3 or TRBV12-4, the J gene TRBJ1-1; the DNA was not compared with TRBD1, the D call given in the table. This TCR came from an adult who received the AZD1222 COVID-19 vaccine. The CDR3 is CASSPTGLL.